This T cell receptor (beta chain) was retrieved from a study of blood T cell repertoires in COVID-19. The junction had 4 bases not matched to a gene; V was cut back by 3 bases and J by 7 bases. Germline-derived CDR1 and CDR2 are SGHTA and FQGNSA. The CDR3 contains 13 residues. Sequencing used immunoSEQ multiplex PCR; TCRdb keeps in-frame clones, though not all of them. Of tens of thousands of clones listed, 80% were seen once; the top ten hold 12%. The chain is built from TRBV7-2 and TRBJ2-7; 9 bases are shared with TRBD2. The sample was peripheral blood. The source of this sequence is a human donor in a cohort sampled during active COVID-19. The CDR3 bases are TGTGCCAGCAGCTTCCTAGCGGGGAGGGAGCAGTACTTC. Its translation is CASSFLAGREQYF.